This is a list of T cell receptor beta chains from one sample in a study of blood T cell repertoires in COVID-19. Measured with immunoSEQ multiplex PCR; TCRdb has only the in-frame clones, and not every one. The sample includes 200,000 to 300,000 clones, about nine tenths of them seen just once. Sequencing was carried out using peripheral blood. These receptors all come from a woman in her thirties or forties who had recovered from COVID-19. Each CDR3 is given with its conserved first and last residue. A D gene is named only where the DNA matches it firmly. The size of a clone is reported for some rows only, either as once, few or many, or as a class for expanded clones.

j_call v_call d_call clone_size cdr3_aa cdr3_nt
TRBJ1-1 TRBV7-8 . . CARFQKAWGGVAEAFF TGTGCCAGGTTCCAAAAGGCTTGGGGAGGTGTAGCTGAAGCTTTCTTT
TRBJ2-5 TRBV6-6 . . CASAGTQTQYF TGTGCCAGCGCGGGCACCCAGACCCAGTACTTC
TRBJ1-2 TRBV2 TRBD1 . CASARDRVSFGYTF TGTGCCAGCGCACGGGACAGGGTGTCCTTTGGCTACACCTTC
TRBJ1-2 TRBV6-2/TRBV6-3 TRBD1 once CASSSLGQEHYGYTF TGTGCCAGCAGCTCACTCGGACAGGAACACTATGGCTACACCTTC
TRBJ1-3 TRBV19 . . CASSPDREGSSGNTIYF TGTGCCAGTAGTCCAGACCGGGAGGGAAGCTCTGGAAACACCATATATTTT
TRBJ1-4 TRBV18 TRBD1 . CASSPGQGATNEKLFF TGTGCCAGCTCACCGGGACAGGGGGCTACTAATGAAAAACTGTTTTTT
TRBJ1-1 TRBV15 . once CATSILQEGAPEAFF TGTGCCACCAGCATTCTTCAGGAAGGGGCGCCTGAAGCTTTCTTT
TRBJ2-5 TRBV7-8 . . CASRPRLGGGTQYF TGTGCCAGCAGACCTAGACTAGGGGGGGGAACCCAGTACTTC
TRBJ1-3 TRBV4-1 . . CASSQVGGIPGNTIYF TGCGCCAGCAGCCAAGTGGGAGGAATCCCTGGAAACACCATATATTTT
TRBJ1-1 TRBV4-3 . . CASSQDCRGGCTEAFF TGCGCCAGCAGCCAAGACTGTAGGGGGGGTTGCACTGAAGCTTTCTTT
TRBJ1-4 TRBV7-9 TRBD1 . CASSRTGTYEKLFF TGTGCCAGCAGTCGGACAGGGACCTATGAAAAACTGTTTTTT
TRBJ2-5 TRBV20-1 TRBD2 . CSASPGGLAVRETQYF TGCAGTGCTAGTCCCGGCGGACTAGCGGTTAGAGAGACCCAGTACTTC
TRBJ2-6 TRBV5-1 . . CASSWGNGANVLTF TGCGCCAGCAGCTGGGGCAATGGGGCCAACGTCCTGACTTTC
TRBJ1-6 TRBV6-6 TRBD1 once CASSYAMGQGSPLHF TGTGCCAGCAGTTACGCGATGGGACAGGGGTCACCCCTCCACTTT
TRBJ2-3 TRBV27 TRBD2 . CASSFLSTSGGTLLSTDTQYF TGTGCCAGCAGTTTTCTATCGACTAGCGGGGGGACCTTACTTAGCACAGATACGCAGTATTTT
TRBJ2-7 TRBV7-2 TRBD2 . CASSRPMGGYHEQYF TGTGCCAGCAGCCGCCCAATGGGAGGGTATCACGAGCAGTACTTC
TRBJ1-5 TRBV27 . . CASGELGLPQHF TGTGCCAGCGGAGAATTAGGACTGCCCCAGCATTTT
TRBJ2-2 TRBV3-1/TRBV3-2 . . CASSLGASGSGELFF TGTGCCAGCAGCCTGGGAGCTTCGGGGAGCGGGGAGCTGTTTTTT
TRBJ2-2 TRBV7-9 . . CASNPWTDKNGELFF TGTGCCAGCAACCCCTGGACAGACAAAAACGGGGAGCTGTTTTTT
TRBJ2-1 TRBV7-2 TRBD1 . CASSLMAGGYNEQFF TGTGCCAGCAGCTTAATGGCAGGGGGATACAATGAGCAGTTCTTC